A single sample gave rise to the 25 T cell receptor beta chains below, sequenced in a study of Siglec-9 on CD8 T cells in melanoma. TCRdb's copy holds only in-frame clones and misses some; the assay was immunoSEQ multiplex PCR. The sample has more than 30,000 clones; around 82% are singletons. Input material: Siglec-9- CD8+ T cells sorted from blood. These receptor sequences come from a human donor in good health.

CDR3 protein: CATSRGDRDEQYF. Here the CDR3 DNA reads TGTGCCACCAGCAGAGGGGACAGGGACGAGCAGTACTTC. The chain carries TRBV15 and TRBJ2-7; 9 nucleotides align to TRBD1. This CDR3 has 13 amino acids. The junction had 0 bases not matched to a gene; V was cut back by 1 base and J by 5 bases. CDR1 is LNHNV and CDR2 is YYDKDF in the germline V gene (reference sequence).

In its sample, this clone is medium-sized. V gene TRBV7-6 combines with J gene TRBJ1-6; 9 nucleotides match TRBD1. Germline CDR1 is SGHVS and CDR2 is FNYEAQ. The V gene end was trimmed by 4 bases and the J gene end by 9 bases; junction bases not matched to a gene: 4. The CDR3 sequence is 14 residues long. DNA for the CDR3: TGTGCCAGCAGCTCGGGGGACAGGGTTTCACCCCTCCACTTT. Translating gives CASSSGDRVSPLHF. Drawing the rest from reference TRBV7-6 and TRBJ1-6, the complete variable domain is GAGVSQSPRYKVTKRGQDVALRCDPISGHVSLYWYRQALGQGPEFLTYFNYEAQQDKSGLPNDRFSAERPEGSISTLTIQRTEQRDSAMYRCASSSGDRVSPLHFGNGTRLTVT.

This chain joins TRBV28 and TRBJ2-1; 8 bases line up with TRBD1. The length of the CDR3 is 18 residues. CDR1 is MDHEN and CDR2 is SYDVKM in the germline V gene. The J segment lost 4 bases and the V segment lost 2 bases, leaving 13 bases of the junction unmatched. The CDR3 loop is CASSLRSWTGHLYNEQFF. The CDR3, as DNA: TGTGCCAGCAGTTTACGATCTTGGACAGGGCACCTTTACAATGAGCAGTTCTTC.

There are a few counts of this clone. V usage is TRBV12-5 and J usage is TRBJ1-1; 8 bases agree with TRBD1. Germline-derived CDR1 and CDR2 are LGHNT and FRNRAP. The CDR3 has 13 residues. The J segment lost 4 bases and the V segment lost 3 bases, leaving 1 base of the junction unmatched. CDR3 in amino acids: CASGFDRGTEAFF. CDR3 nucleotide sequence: TGTGCTAGTGGTTTTGACAGGGGCACTGAAGCTTTCTTT.

The DNA for the CDR3 is TGTGCCAGCAGTTTCAGCGGGAGATACGAGCAGTACTTC. Translated: CASSFSGRYEQYF. The rearrangement joins TRBV11-2 to TRBJ2-7, with 8 positions matching TRBD2. The CDR3 has 13 residues. V was pared by 6 bases and J by 4 bases, with 5 bases of the junction left unmatched. From germline, CDR1 is SGHAT and CDR2 FQNNGV.

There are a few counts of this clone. CDR3 protein: CAWSLMGGTEAFF. In DNA, the CDR3 is TGTGCCTGGAGCTTGATGGGGGGCACTGAAGCTTTCTTT. The rearrangement links TRBV30 to TRBJ1-1; D may be TRBD1 (5 bases). In germline, CDR1 is GTSNPN, CDR2 SVGIG (reference sequence). Between the trimmed V and J ends, which lost 3 bases and 4 bases, there was a span of 12 bases. This CDR3 is 13 amino acids long.

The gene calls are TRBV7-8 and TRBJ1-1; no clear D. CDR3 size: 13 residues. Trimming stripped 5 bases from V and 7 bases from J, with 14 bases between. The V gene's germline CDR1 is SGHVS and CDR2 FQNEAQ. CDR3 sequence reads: CASSVPGSHEAFF. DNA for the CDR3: TGTGCCAGCAGCGTACCGGGATCACATGAAGCTTTCTTT.

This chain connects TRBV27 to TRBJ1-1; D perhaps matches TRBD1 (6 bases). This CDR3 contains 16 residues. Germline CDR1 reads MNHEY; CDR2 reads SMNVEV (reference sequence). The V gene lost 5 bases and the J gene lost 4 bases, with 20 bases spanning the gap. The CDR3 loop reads CASSQPRGGRGTEAFF. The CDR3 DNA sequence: TGTGCCAGCAGTCAACCCCGGGGGGGGCGGGGCACTGAAGCTTTCTTT.

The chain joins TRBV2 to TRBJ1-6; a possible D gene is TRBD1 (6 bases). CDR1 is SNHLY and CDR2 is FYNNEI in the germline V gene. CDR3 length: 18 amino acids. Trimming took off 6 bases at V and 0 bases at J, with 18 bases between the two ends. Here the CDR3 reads CASSRYKDRPSYNSPLHF. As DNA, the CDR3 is TGTGCCAGCAGCCGATATAAGGACAGACCCTCCTATAATTCACCCCTCCACTTT.

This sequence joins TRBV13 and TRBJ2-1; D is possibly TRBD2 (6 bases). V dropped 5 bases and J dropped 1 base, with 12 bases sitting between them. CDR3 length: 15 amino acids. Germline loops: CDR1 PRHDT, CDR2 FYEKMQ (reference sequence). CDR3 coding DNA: TGTGCCAGCAGCCTCGGGGGTGATTCCTACAATGAGCAGTTCTTC. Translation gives CASSLGGDSYNEQFF.

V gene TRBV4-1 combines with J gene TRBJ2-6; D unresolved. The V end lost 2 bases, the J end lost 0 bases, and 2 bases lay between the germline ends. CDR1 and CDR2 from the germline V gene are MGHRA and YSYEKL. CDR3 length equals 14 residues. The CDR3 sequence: CASSQFSGANVLTF. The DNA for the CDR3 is TGCGCCAGCAGCCAATTCTCTGGGGCCAACGTCCTGACTTTC.

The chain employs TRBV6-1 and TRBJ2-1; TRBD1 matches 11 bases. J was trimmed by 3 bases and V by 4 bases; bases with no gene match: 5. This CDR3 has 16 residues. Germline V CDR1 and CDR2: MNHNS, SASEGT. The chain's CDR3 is CASSGGTGGVYNEQFF. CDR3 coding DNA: TGTGCCAGCAGTGGAGGGACAGGGGGAGTCTACAATGAGCAGTTCTTC.

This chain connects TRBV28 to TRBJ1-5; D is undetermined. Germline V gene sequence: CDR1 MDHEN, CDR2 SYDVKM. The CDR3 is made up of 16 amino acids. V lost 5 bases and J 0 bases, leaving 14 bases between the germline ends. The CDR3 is CASSPLQTDSNQPQHF. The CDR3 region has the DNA TGTGCCAGCAGTCCCCTCCAAACGGATAGCAATCAGCCCCAGCATTTT. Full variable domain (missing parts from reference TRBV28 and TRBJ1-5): DVKVTQSSRYLVKRTGEKVFLECVQDMDHENMFWYRQDPGLGLRLIYFSYDVKMKEKGDIPEGYSVSREKKERFSLILESASTNQTSMYLCASSPLQTDSNQPQHFGDGTRLSIL.

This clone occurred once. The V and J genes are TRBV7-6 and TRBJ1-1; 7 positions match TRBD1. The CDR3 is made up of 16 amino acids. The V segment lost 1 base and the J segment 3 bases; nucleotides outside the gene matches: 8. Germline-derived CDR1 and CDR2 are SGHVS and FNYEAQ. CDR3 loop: CASSLEGARRDTEAFF. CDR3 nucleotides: TGTGCCAGCAGCTTAGAGGGGGCAAGGAGGGACACTGAAGCTTTCTTT.

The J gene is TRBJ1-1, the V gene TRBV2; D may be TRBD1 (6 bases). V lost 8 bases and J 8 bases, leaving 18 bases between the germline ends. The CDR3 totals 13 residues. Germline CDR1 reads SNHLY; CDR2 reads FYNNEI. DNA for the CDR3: TGTGCCAGCCGACTTCAGGGGCGGGAAGAAGCTTTCTTT. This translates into CASRLQGREEAFF. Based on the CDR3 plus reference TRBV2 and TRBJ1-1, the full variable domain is EPEVTQTPSHQVTQMGQEVILRCVPISNHLYFYWYRQILGQKVEFLVSFYNNEISEKSEIFDDQFSVERPDGSNFTLKIRSTKLEDSAMYFCASRLQGREEAFFGQGTRLTVV.

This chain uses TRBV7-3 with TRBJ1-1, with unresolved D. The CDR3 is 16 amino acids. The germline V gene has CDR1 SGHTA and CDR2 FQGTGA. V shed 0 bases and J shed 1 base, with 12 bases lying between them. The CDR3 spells CASSLTPRQENTEAFF. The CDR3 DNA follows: TGTGCCAGCAGCTTAACCCCCAGGCAGGAGAACACTGAAGCTTTCTTT. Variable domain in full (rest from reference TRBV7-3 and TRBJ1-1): GAGVSQTPSNKVTEKGKYVELRCDPISGHTALYWYRQSLGQGPEFLIYFQGTGAADDSGLPNDRFFAVRPEGSVSTLKIQRTERGDSAVYLCASSLTPRQENTEAFFGQGTRLTVV.

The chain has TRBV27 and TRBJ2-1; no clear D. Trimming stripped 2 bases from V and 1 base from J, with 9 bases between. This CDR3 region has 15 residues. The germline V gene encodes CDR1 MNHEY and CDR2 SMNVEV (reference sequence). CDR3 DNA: TGTGCCAGCAGTTTACGGTTGAGGTCCTACAATGAGCAGTTCTTC. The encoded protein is CASSLRLRSYNEQFF.

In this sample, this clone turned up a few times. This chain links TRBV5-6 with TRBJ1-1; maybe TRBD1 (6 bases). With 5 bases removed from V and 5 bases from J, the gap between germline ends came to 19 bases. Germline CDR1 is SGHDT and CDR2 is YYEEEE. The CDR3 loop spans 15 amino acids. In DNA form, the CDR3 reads TGTGCCAGCAGTGCCCCGGGAGGGGGAGGGACTGAAGCTTTCTTT. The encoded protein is CASSAPGGGGTEAFF.

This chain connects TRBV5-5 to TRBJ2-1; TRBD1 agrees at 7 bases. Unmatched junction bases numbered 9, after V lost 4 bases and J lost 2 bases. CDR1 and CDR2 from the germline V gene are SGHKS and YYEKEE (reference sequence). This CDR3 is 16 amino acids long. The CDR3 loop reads CASSRTGQRTYNEQFF. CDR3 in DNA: TGTGCCAGCAGCCGGACAGGTCAGAGGACCTACAATGAGCAGTTCTTC.

The CDR3 DNA follows: TGTGCCAGTAGTGTCCTTGGTTCACCCCTCCACTTT. Protein sequence: CASSVLGSPLHF. The chain carries TRBV19 and TRBJ1-6; D call uncertain. The ends were cut back, 5 bases at V and 9 bases at J, with 8 bases in the middle. Looked up from germline, CDR1 is LNHDA and CDR2 is SQIVND (reference sequence). The CDR3 consists of 12 residues.

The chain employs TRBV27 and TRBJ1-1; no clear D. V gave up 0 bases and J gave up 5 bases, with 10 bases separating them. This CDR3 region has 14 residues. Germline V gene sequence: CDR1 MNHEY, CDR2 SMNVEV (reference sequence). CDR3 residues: CASSLSRSRTEAFF. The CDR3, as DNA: TGTGCCAGCAGTTTATCGAGGAGTAGGACTGAAGCTTTCTTT.

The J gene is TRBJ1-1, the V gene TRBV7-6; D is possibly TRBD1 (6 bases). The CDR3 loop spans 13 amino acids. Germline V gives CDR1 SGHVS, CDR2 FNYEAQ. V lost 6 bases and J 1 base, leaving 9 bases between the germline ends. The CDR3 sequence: CASRPTGNTEAFF. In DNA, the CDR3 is TGTGCCAGCAGACCGACAGGGAACACTGAAGCTTTCTTT.

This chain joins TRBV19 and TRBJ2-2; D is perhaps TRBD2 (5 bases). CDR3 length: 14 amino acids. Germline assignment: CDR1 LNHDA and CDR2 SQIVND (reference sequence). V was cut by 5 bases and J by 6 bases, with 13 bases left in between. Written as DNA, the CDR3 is TGTGCCAGTAGTCACCTTCTAGCTCCCGGGGAGCTGTTTTTT. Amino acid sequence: CASSHLLAPGELFF. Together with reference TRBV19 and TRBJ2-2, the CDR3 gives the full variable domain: DGGITQSPKYLFRKEGQNVTLSCEQNLNHDAMYWYRQDPGQGLRLIYYSQIVNDFQKGDIAEGYSVSREKKESFPLTVTSAQKNPTAFYLCASSHLLAPGELFFGEGSRLTVL.

The CDR3 loop reads CASSPTGGRSDGYTF. The CDR3 nucleotides are TGTGCCAGCAGCCCTACTGGGGGACGTTCGGATGGCTACACCTTC. The gene calls are TRBV5-6 and TRBJ1-2; tentatively, D is TRBD1 (5 bases). The length of the CDR3 is 15 residues. The germline CDR1 and CDR2 sequences are SGHDT and YYEEEE. V shed 4 bases and J shed 6 bases, with 19 bases lying between them.

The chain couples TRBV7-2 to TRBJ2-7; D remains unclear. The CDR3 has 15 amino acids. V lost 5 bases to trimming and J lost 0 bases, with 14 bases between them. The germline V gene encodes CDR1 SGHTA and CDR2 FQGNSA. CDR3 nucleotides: TGTGCCAGCAGCGGGTTCCTAGGGATCTCCTACGAGCAGTACTTC. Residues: CASSGFLGISYEQYF.